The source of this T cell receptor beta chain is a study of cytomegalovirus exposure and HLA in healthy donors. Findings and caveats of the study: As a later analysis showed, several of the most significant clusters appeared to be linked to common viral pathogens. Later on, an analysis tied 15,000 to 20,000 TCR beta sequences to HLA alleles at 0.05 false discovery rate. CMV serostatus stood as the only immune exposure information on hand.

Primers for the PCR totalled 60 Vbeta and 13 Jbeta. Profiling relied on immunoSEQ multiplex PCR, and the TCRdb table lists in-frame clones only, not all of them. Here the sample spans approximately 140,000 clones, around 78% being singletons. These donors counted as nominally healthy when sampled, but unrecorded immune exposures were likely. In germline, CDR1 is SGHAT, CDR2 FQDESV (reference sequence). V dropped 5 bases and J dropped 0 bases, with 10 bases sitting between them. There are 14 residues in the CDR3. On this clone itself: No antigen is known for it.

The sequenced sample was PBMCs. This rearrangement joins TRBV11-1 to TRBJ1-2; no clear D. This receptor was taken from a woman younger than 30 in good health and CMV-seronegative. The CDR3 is CASSGSYSNYGYTF. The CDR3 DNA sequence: TGTGCCAGCAGCGGTTCCTATTCTAACTATGGCTACACCTTC.